The T cell receptor beta chain under discussion was sequenced for a study of CD8 T cells in Susac syndrome. Study conclusions and caveats: It was acknowledged by the study that relatively few individuals were included in its TCR sequencing and HLA analysis.

The authors reverse transcribed about 0.45 to 1 ug RNA with random hexamers. It was immunoSEQ multiplex PCR that amplified TCR beta CDR3 across 54 Vbeta and 13 Jbeta. TCRdb ran MiXCR on the immunoSEQ multiplex PCR reads and lists one entry per CDR3 protein. The repertoire consists of approximately 140,000 distinct CDR3 sequences, with around 94% occurring once and the leading ten covering roughly 0.27%. As regards this clonotype: Its antigen is still unknown.

Sequencing of TCR beta, carried out with a high-throughput approach, was applied to CD8+ and CD4+ T cells from the blood. FACS was used to enrich TEMRA cells, whereas the CD8+ and CD4+ T cells were obtained by negative isolation. This TCR was recovered from a human donor in good health. Material for sequencing was CD8+ T cells from PBMCs.

CDR3 sequence: CSASSATSDYNEQFF. The CDR3 nucleotides are TGCAGTGCTAGTAGCGCGACTAGCGACTACAATGAGCAGTTCTTC. The chain recombines TRBV20-1 with TRBJ2-1, with 8 nucleotides matching TRBD2. CDR1 is DFQATT, CDR2 SNEGSKA, per germline (reference sequence). This CDR3 region has 15 residues. The V segment lost 3 bases and the J segment 3 bases; nucleotides outside the gene matches: 7.